Below, 20 T cell receptor beta chains from the same sample are listed, as sequenced in a study of Graves' ophthalmopathy and Graves' hyperthyroidism. The TCR beta CDR3 regions underwent amplification from RNA transcripts. A first-round RT-PCR used HTBI primers, followed by a second-round multiplex PCR. From the multiplex PCR reads, TCRdb called clonotypes with MiXCR, one entry per CDR3 protein. The table lists 600,000 to 650,000 distinct CDR3 sequences, approximately 21% of them singletons, with approximately 6.9% in the top ten. Sequencing input: peripheral blood. The receptor source for this set is a woman aged 18-29 years with stable Graves' hyperthyroidism. Some clones in this sample may be carry-over from other donors' samples.

This clonotype has a count of ten or more. This chain uses TRBV15 with TRBJ2-5, with 7 nucleotides matching TRBD1. With V trimmed by 7 bases and J by 5 bases, 10 bases remained unmatched. This CDR3 spans 14 amino acids. Germline values: CDR1 LNHNV, CDR2 YYDKDF (reference sequence). The CDR3 here is CATTRDRSVETQYF. In DNA, the CDR3 is TGTGCCACCACTAGGGACAGAAGCGTGGAGACCCAGTACTTC.

This clonotype showed up many times. This CDR3 reads CASSLRDIGSGNTIYF. CDR3 in DNA: TGCGCCAGCAGCCTTAGGGACATCGGCTCTGGAAACACCATATATTTT. V and J are TRBV4-1 and TRBJ1-3, with D possibly being TRBD1 (6 bases). V lost 4 bases to trimming and J lost 0 bases, with 13 bases between them. The CDR3 is 16 amino acids. Germline-derived CDR1 and CDR2 are MGHRA and YSYEKL.

This clonotype appeared many times. The V and J genes are TRBV11-2 and TRBJ2-7; 9 bases fit TRBD2. The V segment lost 3 bases and the J segment 2 bases; nucleotides outside the gene matches: 5. Germline CDR1 reads SGHAT; CDR2 reads FQNNGV. CDR3 length: 15 amino acids. This CDR3 is CASSLTSGTPYEQYF. In DNA, the CDR3 is TGTGCCAGCAGCTTGACTAGCGGAACTCCCTACGAGCAGTACTTC.

At least ten counts were recorded for this clonotype. The genes are TRBV19 and TRBJ2-7, with 11 bases matching TRBD2. With V trimmed by 6 bases and J by 5 bases, 6 bases remained unmatched. Germline V gives CDR1 LNHDA, CDR2 SQIVND (reference sequence). The CDR3 contains 14 residues. Written as DNA, the CDR3 is TGTGCCAGTAGCCAGACTAGCGGGGTTGACGAGCAGTACTTC. Translating it yields CASSQTSGVDEQYF.

The V call is TRBV27, the J call TRBJ1-1, with 9 bases fitting TRBD1. J lost 3 bases, V lost 4 bases, and 0 bases had no gene match. The V gene's germline CDR1 is MNHEY and CDR2 SMNVEV (reference sequence). This CDR3 is 13 amino acids long. The CDR3 sequence is CASSWDRDTEAFF. CDR3 nucleotide sequence: TGTGCCAGCAGTTGGGACAGGGACACTGAAGCTTTCTTT.

This clonotype occurred many times. The chain has TRBV2 and TRBJ1-1; no clear D. Germline CDR1 SNHLY, CDR2 FYNNEI. The CDR3 spans 14 residues. V lost 3 bases to trimming and J lost 0 bases, with 8 bases between them. CDR3 nucleotide sequence: TGTGCCAGCAGTGATGTAGCAGTGAACACTGAAGCTTTCTTT. This encodes CASSDVAVNTEAFF.

This clonotype came up many times. This chain links TRBV20-1 with TRBJ2-5, with D possibly being TRBD1 (6 bases). This CDR3 has 15 amino acids. The germline V gene encodes CDR1 DFQATT and CDR2 SNEGSKA (reference sequence). The V and J ends lost 0 bases and 7 bases respectively, with 18 bases between them. CDR3 loop: CSARDPGARIGTQYF. In nucleotides, the CDR3 is TGCAGTGCTAGAGACCCAGGGGCGAGGATCGGGACCCAGTACTTC.

The chain carries TRBV2 and TRBJ1-6; a possible D gene is TRBD1 (5 bases). The CDR3 is made up of 15 amino acids. The V and J ends lost 6 bases and 9 bases respectively, with 18 bases between them. Germline V gene sequence: CDR1 SNHLY, CDR2 FYNNEI. This CDR3 reads CASRVWGGTRSPLHF. The CDR3 bases are TGTGCCAGCAGAGTATGGGGGGGAACGCGTTCACCCCTCCACTTT.

This clonotype was found many times. The chain combines TRBV9 with TRBJ1-1; D unresolved. Germline loops: CDR1 SGDLS, CDR2 YYNGEE. CDR3 size: 15 residues. Trimming removed 0 bases at V and 4 bases at J, with 13 bases between. The CDR3: CASSVGLSAGTEAFF. The CDR3 DNA reads as TGTGCCAGCAGCGTAGGTCTCAGTGCGGGCACTGAAGCTTTCTTT.

This clonotype has just a few counts. V usage is TRBV18 and J usage is TRBJ1-3, with D hard to call. The V end was cut by 2 bases, the J end by 0 bases, with 14 bases between. The CDR3 length is 17 residues. The germline CDR1 and CDR2 sequences are KGHSH and LQKENI. The CDR3 DNA sequence: TGTGCCAGCTCACCATATTCCTCACATCTCTCTGGAAACACCATATATTTT. Protein: CASSPYSSHLSGNTIYF.

Here the CDR3 reads CASSPRKGQGSEQYF. The CDR3 DNA reads as TGTGCCAGCAGCCCCAGGAAGGGACAGGGGTCCGAGCAGTACTTC. This rearrangement joins TRBV28 to TRBJ2-7; 10 bases align to TRBD1. The V gene end was trimmed by 6 bases and the J gene end by 6 bases; junction bases not matched to a gene: 11. The CDR3 sequence is 15 residues long. Germline-derived CDR1 and CDR2 are MDHEN and SYDVKM.

This clonotype has a single count. J is TRBJ2-7 and V is TRBV11-2, with a weak D call TRBD2 (6 bases). Germline loops: CDR1 SGHAT, CDR2 FQNNGV. V was pared by 3 bases and J by 1 base, with 13 bases between. This CDR3 region has 15 residues. The CDR3 DNA follows: TGTGCCAGCAGCTTCTCCGGGACTCTATCCTACGAGCAGTACTTC. Amino acids: CASSFSGTLSYEQYF.

There are a few counts of this clonotype. The chain has TRBV7-3 and TRBJ2-5; 10 nucleotides agree with TRBD2. V lost 5 bases to trimming and J lost 7 bases; unmatched junction nucleotides: 7. Germline V gene sequence: CDR1 SGHTA, CDR2 FQGTGA. This CDR3 is 14 amino acids long. This chain's CDR3 is CASSPSSSGGTQYF. The CDR3 bases are TGTGCCAGCAGCCCCTCGTCTAGCGGGGGGACCCAGTACTTC.

V and J are TRBV20-1 and TRBJ2-7, with unresolved D. V lost 0 bases and J lost 0, with 12 bases in between. The CDR3 length is 15 residues. CDR1 and CDR2 (germline): DFQATT, SNEGSKA (reference sequence). The CDR3, as DNA: TGCAGTGCTAGAGATGTACGGCAGAGCTCCTACGAGCAGTACTTC. Protein: CSARDVRQSSYEQYF.

This clonotype has a count of ten or more. The J gene is TRBJ1-1, the V gene TRBV7-9; perhaps TRBD1 as D (6 bases). V gave up 9 bases and J gave up 3 bases, with 14 bases separating them. The CDR3 length is 13 residues. Per germline, CDR1 SEHNR and CDR2 FQNEAQ (reference sequence). As DNA, the CDR3 is TGTGCCAGTAGGACAGTGACTGACACTGAAGCTTTCTTT. Translated, it gives CASRTVTDTEAFF.

The genes are TRBV11-2 and TRBJ2-6; TRBD1 or TRBD2 may be the D gene (5 bases each). The germline V gene has CDR1 SGHAT and CDR2 FQNNGV. CDR3 length: 16 residues. Trimming shortened V by 0 bases and J by 2 bases, and 8 bases separated the two germline ends. CDR3 in amino acids: CASSLDLGPGANVLTF. DNA for the CDR3: TGTGCCAGCAGCTTAGATTTGGGACCTGGGGCCAACGTCCTGACTTTC.

The table lists this clonotype with a few counts. This chain uses TRBV11-1 with TRBJ2-7, with 9 bases lining up with TRBD1. The CDR3 is 17 residues long. CDR1 and CDR2 (germline): SGHAT, FQDESV (reference sequence). J was trimmed by 6 bases and V by 4 bases; bases with no gene match: 16. CDR3 DNA sequence: TGTGCCAGCAGCTATAACAGGGGGCCTGGAATAAGGGGCGAGCAGTACTTC. Protein sequence: CASSYNRGPGIRGEQYF.

This clonotype came up many times. The chain uses TRBV2 and TRBJ1-6, with 7 nucleotides matching TRBD1. The CDR3 extends over 16 amino acids. The junction had 9 bases not matched to a gene; V was cut back by 5 bases and J by 5 bases. The germline V gene has CDR1 SNHLY and CDR2 FYNNEI. The CDR3 DNA is TGTGCCAGCAGTAGACAGGGACGGAGGAATAATTCACCCCTCCACTTT. This translates into CASSRQGRRNNSPLHF.

This clonotype has a count of ten or more. The chain links TRBV15 to TRBJ1-6; D uncertain. The CDR3 covers 13 residues. Germline assignment: CDR1 LNHNV and CDR2 YYDKDF (reference sequence). V was clipped by 0 bases and J by 7 bases, with 4 bases between them. CDR3 region: CATSRDTNSPLHF. The CDR3 DNA reads TGTGCCACCAGCAGAGATACGAATTCACCCCTCCACTTT.

This clonotype was seen repeatedly, ten times or more. The chain joins TRBV9 to TRBJ2-5, with a possible D match to TRBD1 (5 bases). V was clipped by 2 bases and J by 5 bases, with 16 bases between them. This CDR3 is 15 amino acids long. Germline V gene sequence: CDR1 SGDLS, CDR2 YYNGEE. CDR3 protein: CASSVHPQGGETQYF. CDR3 in DNA: TGTGCCAGCAGCGTCCATCCCCAGGGTGGGGAGACCCAGTACTTC.